The TCR beta chain under discussion was sequenced for a study of T cells after yellow fever vaccination. MiXCR, run by TCRdb on the 5' RACE reads, gives a single entry per CDR3 protein. The sample lists more than 300,000 distinct CDR3 sequences; around 6.8% were seen once. Sequences were derived from PBMCs, sampled 45 days after the first yellow fever vaccination. This clonotype originated in a man aged 18 to 30 who received the YFV17D yellow fever vaccine.

In DNA, the CDR3 is TGTGCCAGCAGTTACGGGACAGGGTTGACCGGGGAGCTGTTTTTT. Protein: CASSYGTGLTGELFF. This chain links TRBV7-2 with TRBJ2-2; TRBD1 agrees at 9 bases. The CDR3 has 15 residues. V was clipped by 6 bases and J by 5 bases; unmatched bases: 7. Germline lookup yields CDR1 SGHTA and CDR2 FQGNSA.